This T cell receptor (beta chain) is from a study of blood T cells in healthy people across ages (dated by TCRdb to between 2014 and 2016). With regard to the full study: In model experiments, roughly one uniquely barcoded TCR beta cDNA molecule per two T cells was captured by template switching. Using deep sequencing normalized with unique cDNA molecular identifiers, the study measured how TCR beta repertoire diversity changes with age. The donors were divided into four age groups: young (average around 16 years), middle-aged (about 39), aged (approximately 64) and long-lived (82). To avoid experimental bias, donors of different ages were spread randomly across the sequencing lanes. For two donors (one aged 18 to 29 and one aged 80 or older), the study analyzed two additional independent replicas of 1 million unique cDNA reads from the same blood draw.

The approximately 39 donors, aged 6 to 90 years, were systemically healthy Caucasian individuals from Russia. Ten milliliters of peripheral blood were collected from each donor into EDTA-treated Vacutainer tubes. Ficoll-Paque density-gradient centrifugation was used to isolate PBMCs, with at least 7 million obtained per sample. Trizol reagent was used to extract total RNA from the PBMCs, yielding at least 5.5 micrograms per sample. For every donor, an aliquot of PBMCs went through flow cytometry to measure the percentages of naive CD45RAhigh/CD27high T cells. Note on this clonotype: The antigen this receptor binds is unknown. Per-base quality was not reported, and no clone a single base away is much larger than it.

Results and caveats for the whole study, not just this receptor: As age increased, observed TCR beta diversity per million T cells dropped in a roughly linear way, and a significant reduction was already evident by age approximately 40. The percentage of naive T cells measured by flow cytometry correlated strongly with observed TCR beta diversity. Compared with the aged group, the long-lived group had more naive CD4+ T cells, fewer expanded clones and increased TCR diversity, a pattern suggesting age selection. Donor CMV infection status was unknown, potentially confounding age-related changes in expanded clonotypes. Estimates of total diversity based on one million sequenced T cells were regarded as lower bounds and as underestimates. Conclusive comparison of naive and antigen-experienced compartments was prevented by the profiling of bulk unsorted PBMCs.

Library preparation was by 5' RACE. The sequencing machine was an Illumina HiSeq 2500. The second PCR ran for roughly 7 to 11 cycles and used a J-beta primer mix along with a sample-barcoded 5' primer. A unique molecular identifier was introduced onto each TCR beta cDNA molecule by a template-switch 5' adaptor carrying 12 random nucleotides. Each sample yielded at least 2.5 million CDR3-containing paired-end reads. First-strand cDNA was synthesized from all RNA with the Mint cDNA synthesis kit, primed by a TRBC-specific oligonucleotide. Following uracil-DNA glycosylase treatment, all cDNA underwent a first 18-cycle PCR with the universal primers M1SS and BC2_uni_R. The authors' pipeline ran thus. For normalization, 1 million high-quality reads were randomly selected from each sample, with every read carrying a distinct molecular identifier. Instead of being binned into consensus sequences, reads that shared molecular identifiers were thrown out. MiTCR, with a Q25 quality threshold and the strictest error-elimination algorithm, was used for CDR3 identification, clonotype clustering and error correction. A nonparametric unseen species model with Euler transformation was used to estimate a lower bound on total TCR beta diversity. In-frame beta chains were kept once TCRdb had trimmed the public reads at Q25 with fastp and called clones with MiXCR. Here each entry gathers all rows of one CDR3 protein and keeps the most common genes and DNA. TCRdb, not the original authors, processed these V and J calls. The table for this sample lists 1.5 million to 2 million distinct CDR3 sequences; roughly 30% of them were counted only once. The ten largest clonotypes hold about 10% of the sample.

There are 16 amino acids in the CDR3, from cysteine to phenylalanine inclusive. Solely the CDR3 DNA is kept, with 48 bases framed from the first base. V is reduced by 4 bases and J by 10 bases, leaving a spacing of 20 bases between them. CDR1 MGHRA and CDR2 YSYEKL were looked up in the germline V gene. The sequence derives from a woman under 40 in good health. Here the chain combines TRBV4-1 and TRBJ1-6; TRBD1 might be the D gene, on 6 matching bases. The sample taken for sequencing was blood. Here is the DNA: TGCGCCAGCAGCCGCGAGGGGAACAGGGTAGGGTCACCCCTCCACTTT. Translated, it reads CASSREGNRVGSPLHF.